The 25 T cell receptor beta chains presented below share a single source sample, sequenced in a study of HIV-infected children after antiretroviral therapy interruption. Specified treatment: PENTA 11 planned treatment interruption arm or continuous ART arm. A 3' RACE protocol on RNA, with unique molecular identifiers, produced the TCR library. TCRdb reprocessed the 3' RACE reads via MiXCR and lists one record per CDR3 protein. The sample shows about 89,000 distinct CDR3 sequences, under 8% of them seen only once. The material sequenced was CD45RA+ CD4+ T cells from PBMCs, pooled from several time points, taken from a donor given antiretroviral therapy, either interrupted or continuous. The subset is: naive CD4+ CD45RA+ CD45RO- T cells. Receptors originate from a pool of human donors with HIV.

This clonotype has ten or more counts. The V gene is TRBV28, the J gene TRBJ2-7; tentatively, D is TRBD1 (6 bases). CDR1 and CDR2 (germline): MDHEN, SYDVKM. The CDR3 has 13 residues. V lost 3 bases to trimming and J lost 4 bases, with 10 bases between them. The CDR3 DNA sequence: TGTGCCAGCAGTTTTGGGCAGGGGTACGAGCAGTACTTC. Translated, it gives CASSFGQGYEQYF.

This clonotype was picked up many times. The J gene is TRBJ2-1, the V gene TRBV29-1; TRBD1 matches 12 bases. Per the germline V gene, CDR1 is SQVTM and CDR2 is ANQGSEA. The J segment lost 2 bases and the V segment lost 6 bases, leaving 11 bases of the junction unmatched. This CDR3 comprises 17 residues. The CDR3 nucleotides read TGCAGCGTAACCGGGACAGGGGGCGCACAGACCTACAATGAGCAGTTCTTC. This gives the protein CSVTGTGGAQTYNEQFF.

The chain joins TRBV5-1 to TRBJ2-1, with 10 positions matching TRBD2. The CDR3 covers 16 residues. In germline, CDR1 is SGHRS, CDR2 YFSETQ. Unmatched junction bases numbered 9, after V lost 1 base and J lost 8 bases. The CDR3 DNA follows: TGCGCCAGCAGCTTGACCCCCCTAGCGGGAGACCATGAGCAGTTCTTC. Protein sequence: CASSLTPLAGDHEQFF.

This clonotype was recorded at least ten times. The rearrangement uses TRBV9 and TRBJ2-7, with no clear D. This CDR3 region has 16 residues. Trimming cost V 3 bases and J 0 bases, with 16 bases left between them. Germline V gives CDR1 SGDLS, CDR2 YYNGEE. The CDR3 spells CASSESQSRSSYEQYF. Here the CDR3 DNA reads TGTGCCAGCAGCGAGAGCCAGTCTAGAAGCTCCTACGAGCAGTACTTC.

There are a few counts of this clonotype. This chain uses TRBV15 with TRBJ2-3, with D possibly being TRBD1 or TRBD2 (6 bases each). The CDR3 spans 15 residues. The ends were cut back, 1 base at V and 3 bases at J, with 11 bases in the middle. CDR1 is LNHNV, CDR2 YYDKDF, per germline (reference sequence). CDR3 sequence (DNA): TGTGCCACCAGCAGAGCGGGGGCAGGGACAGATACGCAGTATTTT. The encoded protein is CATSRAGAGTDTQYF. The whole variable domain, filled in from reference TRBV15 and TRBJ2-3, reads DAMVIQNPRYQVTQFGKPVTLSCSQTLNHNVMYWYQQKSSQAPKLLFHYYDKDFNNEADTPDNFQSRRPNTSFCFLDIRSPGLGDTAMYLCATSRAGAGTDTQYFGPGTRLTVL.

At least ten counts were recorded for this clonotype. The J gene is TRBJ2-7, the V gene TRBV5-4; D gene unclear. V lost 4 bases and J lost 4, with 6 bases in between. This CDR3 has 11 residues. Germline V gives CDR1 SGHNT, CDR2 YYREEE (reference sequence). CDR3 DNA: TGTGCCAGCAGCACCCCGTACGAGCAGTACTTC. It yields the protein CASSTPYEQYF.

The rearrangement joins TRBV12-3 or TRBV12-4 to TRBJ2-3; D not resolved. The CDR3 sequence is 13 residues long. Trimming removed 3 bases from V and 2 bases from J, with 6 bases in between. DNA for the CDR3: TGTGCCAGCAGTTTCGTAAACACAGATACGCAGTATTTT. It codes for CASSFVNTDTQYF.

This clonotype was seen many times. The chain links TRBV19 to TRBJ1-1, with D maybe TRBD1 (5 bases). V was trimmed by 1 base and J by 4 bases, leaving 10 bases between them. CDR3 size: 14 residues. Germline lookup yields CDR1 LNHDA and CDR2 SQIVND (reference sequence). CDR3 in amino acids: CASSIVSGATEAFF. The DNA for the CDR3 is TGTGCCAGTAGTATAGTTTCCGGGGCCACTGAAGCTTTCTTT.

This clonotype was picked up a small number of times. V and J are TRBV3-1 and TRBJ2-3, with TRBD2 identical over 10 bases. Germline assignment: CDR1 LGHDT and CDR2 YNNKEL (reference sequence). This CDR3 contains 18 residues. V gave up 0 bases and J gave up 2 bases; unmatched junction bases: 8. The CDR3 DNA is TGTGCCAGCAGCCAAGATGGGCTAGCGGGGGAGCTCACAGATACGCAGTATTTT. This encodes CASSQDGLAGELTDTQYF.

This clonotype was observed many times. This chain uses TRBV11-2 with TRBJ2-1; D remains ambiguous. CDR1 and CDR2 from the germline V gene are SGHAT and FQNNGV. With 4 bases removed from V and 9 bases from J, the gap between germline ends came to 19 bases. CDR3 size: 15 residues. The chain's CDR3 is CASSSQDARTSEQFF. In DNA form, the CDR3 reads TGTGCCAGCAGCTCCCAAGACGCTCGGACGAGTGAGCAGTTCTTC.

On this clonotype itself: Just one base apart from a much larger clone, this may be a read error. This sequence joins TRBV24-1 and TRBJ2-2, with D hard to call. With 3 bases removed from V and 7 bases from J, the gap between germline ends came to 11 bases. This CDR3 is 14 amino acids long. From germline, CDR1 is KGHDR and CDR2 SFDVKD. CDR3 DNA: TGTGCCACCAGTGATCCCGGACCGAACGGGGAGCTGTTTTTT. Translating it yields CATSDPGPNGELFF.

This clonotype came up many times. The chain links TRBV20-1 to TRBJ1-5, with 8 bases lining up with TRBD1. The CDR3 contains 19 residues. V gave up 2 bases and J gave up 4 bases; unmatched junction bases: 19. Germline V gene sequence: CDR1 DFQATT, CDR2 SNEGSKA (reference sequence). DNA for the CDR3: TGCAGTGCTAGAAAGCAGGGACAGGTGGTTTCCCAAGAAAATCAGCCCCAGCATTTT. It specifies CSARKQGQVVSQENQPQHF.

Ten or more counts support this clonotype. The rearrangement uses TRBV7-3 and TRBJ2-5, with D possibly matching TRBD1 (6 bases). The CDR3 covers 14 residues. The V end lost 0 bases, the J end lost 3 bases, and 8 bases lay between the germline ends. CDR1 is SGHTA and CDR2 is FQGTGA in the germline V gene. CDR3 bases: TGTGCCAGCAGCTTAACCCGGACAGAAGAGACCCAGTACTTC. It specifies CASSLTRTEETQYF.

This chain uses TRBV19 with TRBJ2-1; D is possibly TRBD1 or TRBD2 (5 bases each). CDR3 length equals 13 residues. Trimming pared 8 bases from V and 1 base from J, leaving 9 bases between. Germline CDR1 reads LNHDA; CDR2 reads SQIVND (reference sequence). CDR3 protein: CASAEGSYNEQFF. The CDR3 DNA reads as TGTGCCAGTGCCGAGGGGTCCTACAATGAGCAGTTCTTC.

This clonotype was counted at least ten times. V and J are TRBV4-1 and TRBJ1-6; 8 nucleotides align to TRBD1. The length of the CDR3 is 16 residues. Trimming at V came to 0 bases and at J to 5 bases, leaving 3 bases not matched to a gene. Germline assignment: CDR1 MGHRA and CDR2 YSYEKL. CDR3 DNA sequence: TGCGCCAGCAGCCAAGAGGACAGGGTGGATAATTCACCCCTCCACTTT. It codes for CASSQEDRVDNSPLHF.

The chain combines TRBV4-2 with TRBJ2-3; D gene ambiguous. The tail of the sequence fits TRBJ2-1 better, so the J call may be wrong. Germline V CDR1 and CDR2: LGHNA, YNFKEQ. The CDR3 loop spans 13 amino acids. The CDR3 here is CASSQDRVGEQFF. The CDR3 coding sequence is TGTGCCAGCAGCCAAGATCGGGTGGGTGAGCAGTTCTTC.

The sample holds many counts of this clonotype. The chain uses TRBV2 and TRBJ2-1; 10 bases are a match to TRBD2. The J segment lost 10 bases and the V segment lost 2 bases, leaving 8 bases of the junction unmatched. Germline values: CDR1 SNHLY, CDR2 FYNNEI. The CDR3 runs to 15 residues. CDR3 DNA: TGTGCCAGCAGTGAATGGACTAGCGGATTCGGGGAGCAGTTCTTC. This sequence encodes CASSEWTSGFGEQFF.

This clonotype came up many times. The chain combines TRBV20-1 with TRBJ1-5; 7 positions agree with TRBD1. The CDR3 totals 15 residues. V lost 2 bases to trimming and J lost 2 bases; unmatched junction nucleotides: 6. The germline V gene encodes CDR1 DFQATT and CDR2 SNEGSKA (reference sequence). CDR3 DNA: TGCAGTGCTAGACCAGGGGGGAGGGGCAATCAGCCCCAGCATTTT. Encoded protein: CSARPGGRGNQPQHF.

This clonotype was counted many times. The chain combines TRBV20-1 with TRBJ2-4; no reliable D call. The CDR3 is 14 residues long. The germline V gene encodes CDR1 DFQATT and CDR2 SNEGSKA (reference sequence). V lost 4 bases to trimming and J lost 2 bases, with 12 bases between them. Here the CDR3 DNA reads TGCAGTGCTATCCCCGGCAGGACCAAAAACATTCAGTACTTC. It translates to CSAIPGRTKNIQYF.

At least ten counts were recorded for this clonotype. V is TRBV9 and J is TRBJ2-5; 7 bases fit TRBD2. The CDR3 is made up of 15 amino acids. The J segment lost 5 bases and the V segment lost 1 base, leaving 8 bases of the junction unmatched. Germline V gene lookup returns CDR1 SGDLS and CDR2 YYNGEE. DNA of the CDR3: TGTGCCAGCAGCGTAACAGCGGGGCCCGGGGAGACCCAGTACTTC. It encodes CASSVTAGPGETQYF. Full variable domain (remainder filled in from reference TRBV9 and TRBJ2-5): DSGVTQTPKHLITATGQRVTLRCSPRSGDLSVYWYQQSLDQGLQFLIQYYNGEERAKGNILERFSAQQFPDLHSELNLSSLELGDSALYFCASSVTAGPGETQYFGPGTRLLVL.

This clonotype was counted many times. This chain's CDR3 is CASSWPRGIADTQYF. CDR3 DNA sequence: TGTGCCAGCAGTTGGCCTAGAGGGATTGCAGATACGCAGTATTTT. V usage is TRBV25-1 and J usage is TRBJ2-3, with TRBD2 as a possible D gene (5 bases). Germline CDR1 MGHDK, CDR2 SYGVNS. There are 15 residues in the CDR3. Deletions cut 5 bases from V and 4 bases from J, with 16 bases between. Filled out from reference TRBV25-1 and TRBJ2-3, the complete variable domain reads EADIYQTPRYLVIGTGKKITLECSQTMGHDKMYWYQQDPGMELHLIHYSYGVNSTEKGDLSSESTVSRIRTEHFPLTLESARPSHTSQYLCASSWPRGIADTQYFGPGTRLTVL.

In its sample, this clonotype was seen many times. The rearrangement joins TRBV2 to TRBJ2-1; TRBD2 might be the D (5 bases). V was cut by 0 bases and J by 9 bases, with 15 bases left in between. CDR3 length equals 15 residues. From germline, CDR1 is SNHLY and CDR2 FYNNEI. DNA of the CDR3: TGTGCCAGCAGTGAAGCCGGGGTTCCATCCAGTGAGCAGTTCTTC. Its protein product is CASSEAGVPSSEQFF.

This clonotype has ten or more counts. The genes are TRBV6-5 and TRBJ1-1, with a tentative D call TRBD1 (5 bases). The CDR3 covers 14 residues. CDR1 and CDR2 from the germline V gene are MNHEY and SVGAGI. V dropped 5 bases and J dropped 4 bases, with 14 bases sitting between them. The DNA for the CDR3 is TGTGCCAGCAGTCCGTCGGCGAGGGGCACTGAAGCTTTCTTT. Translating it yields CASSPSARGTEAFF.

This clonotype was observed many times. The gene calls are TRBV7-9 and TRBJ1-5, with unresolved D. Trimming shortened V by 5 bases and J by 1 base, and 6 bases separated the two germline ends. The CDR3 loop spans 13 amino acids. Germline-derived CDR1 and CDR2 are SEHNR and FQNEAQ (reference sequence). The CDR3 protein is CASSHRSNQPQHF. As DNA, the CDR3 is TGTGCCAGCAGCCATCGGAGCAATCAGCCCCAGCATTTT.

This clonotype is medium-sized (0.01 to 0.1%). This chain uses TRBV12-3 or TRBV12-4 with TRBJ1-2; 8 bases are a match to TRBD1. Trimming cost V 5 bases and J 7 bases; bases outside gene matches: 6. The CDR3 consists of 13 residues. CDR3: CASSGTGTGGYTF. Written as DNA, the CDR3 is TGTGCCAGCAGTGGGACAGGCACGGGTGGCTACACCTTC.